What follows is one T cell receptor (beta chain) and its context. Antigen specificity is unknown. The entry originates in a study of cytomegalovirus exposure and HLA in healthy donors. General observations from the study: Three chains tied to CMV proved CMV antigen-specific in vitro. According to a later analysis, TCR clusters from the first cohort tended to co-occur in the approximately 120 validation repertoires.

This CDR3 region has 17 residues. The V segment lost 4 bases and the J segment 3 bases; nucleotides outside the gene matches: 12. Germline lookup yields CDR1 MNHNS and CDR2 SASEGT. Clones were read by immunoSEQ multiplex PCR, and TCRdb kept only the in-frame ones, dropping some. Seen here are some 130,000 clones, 70% to 85% observed once, and the top ten hold 25% to 30%. The donors were part of the validation cohort, which consisted of under 150 subjects and was separate from the first cohort of several hundred subjects. The sequenced sample was PBMCs. The sequence derives from a man aged 30 to 45 in good health and CMV-seropositive. V is TRBV6-1 and J is TRBJ2-7, with 10 nucleotides matching TRBD2. CDR3 amino acids: CASSGRTSSGSFYEQYF. The CDR3 nucleotides read TGTGCCAGCAGTGGCCGGACCTCTAGCGGGAGTTTCTACGAGCAGTACTTC.